The entry below gives a single TCR beta chain sequence along with its context. Using unique molecular identifiers, the investigators prepared the TCRbeta library. TCRdb independently ran MiXCR on the PCR reads; one entry per CDR3 protein. In the table there are 440,000 or so distinct CDR3 sequences, over 40% of which are singletons. The data belong to a study of T-cell reconstitution after alpha-beta-depleted transplantation in children. This CDR3 is 15 amino acids long. The germline V gene has CDR1 MDHEN and CDR2 SYDVKM. J was trimmed by 1 base and V by 5 bases; bases with no gene match: 7. The TCR originated in a girl aged 2-10 years with aplastic anemia, due to receive a stem cell transplant. The rearrangement joins TRBV28 to TRBJ1-1; 7 nucleotides agree with TRBD1. The material was PBMCs, obtained before TCRalphabeta/CD19-depleted stem cell transplant. CDR3 DNA sequence: TGTGCCAGCAGTCCCCCGGGACAGAAGAACACTGAAGCTTTCTTT. Translation: CASSPPGQKNTEAFF.